This T cell receptor beta chain was sequenced during a study of blood T cell repertoires in COVID-19. The data were produced by immunoSEQ multiplex PCR, yet TCRdb's version contains in-frame clones alone and is incomplete. The sample consists of 100,000 to 120,000 clones, about 70% of them appearing once. This CDR3 spans 14 amino acids. Germline assignment: CDR1 LNHDA and CDR2 SQIVND (reference sequence). V was trimmed by 7 bases and J by 5 bases, leaving 16 bases between them. Material for sequencing was peripheral blood. The chain couples TRBV19 to TRBJ2-3, with D possibly being TRBD1 (6 bases). This TCR was sampled from a woman between 55 and 75 years old with acute or convalescent COVID-19. Written as DNA, the CDR3 is TGTGCCAGTAAGGGGGAAGGTCGACTAGATACGCAGTATTTT. This codes for CASKGEGRLDTQYF.